The rows below give T cell receptor beta chains drawn from one sample of a study of T-cell reconstitution after alpha-beta-depleted transplantation in children. TCRdb independently ran MiXCR on the PCR reads; one entry per CDR3 protein. The sample includes hundreds of thousands of distinct CDR3 sequences, more than 9% of them seen just once. The material sequenced was PBMCs from the stem cell graft donor, taken from the stem cell graft. These TCRs come from a human donor who donated a stem cell graft to a child with SCID. Each CDR3 is given with its conserved first and last residue. D genes are given only for firm matches. Part of the rows lack a size; the others show once, few, many or a class for expanded clones.

V gene,J gene,clone size,D gene,CDR3 DNA,CDR3 protein
TRBV27,TRBJ1-6,few,TRBD1,TGTGCCAGCAGTTTAACAGGGGATAGTTCACCCCTCCACTTT,CASSLTGDSSPLHF
TRBV29-1,TRBJ2-3,few,TRBD2,TGCAGCGTTGAAGATAACTTAGGGGGGGGGACTAGCCGCGATACGCAGTATTTT,CSVEDNLGGGTSRDTQYF
TRBV12-3/TRBV12-4,TRBJ2-3,-,-,TGTGCCAGCAGTTTAGTTGTGGGGGGCACAGATACGCAGTATTTT,CASSLVVGGTDTQYF
TRBV29-1,TRBJ1-2,-,-,TGCAGCGTCACCCCAAGGGAAGACTATGGCTACACCTTC,CSVTPREDYGYTF
TRBV7-9,TRBJ2-3,few,-,TGTGCCAGCAGCTTAGCGGGGGGGGCAGCCACAGATACGCAGTATTTT,CASSLAGGAATDTQYF
TRBV5-1,TRBJ1-6,few,TRBD1,TGCGCCAGCGGTCCGGGACAGGGAAATTCACCCCTCCACTTT,CASGPGQGNSPLHF
TRBV6-1,TRBJ1-6,few,-,TGTGCCAGCAGTGGAGGAAATTCGCCCCTCCACTTT,CASSGGNSPLHF
TRBV5-1,TRBJ2-5,few,TRBD1,TGCGCCAGCAGCTTGGCGGACAGGGTTTTTTTGGAGTACTTC,CASSLADRVFLEYF
TRBV7-6,TRBJ1-1,-,TRBD1,TGTGCCAGCAGCGTACAGGGGGGGGGGAACACTGAAGCTTTCTTT,CASSVQGGGNTEAFF
TRBV7-8,TRBJ1-2,many,-,TGTGCCAGCAGCTTAGTTGCCGATCCGCCCTATGGCTACACCTTC,CASSLVADPPYGYTF
TRBV4-2,TRBJ1-2,-,-,TGTGCCAGCAGCCAAGATTTAGTGAACTATGGCTACACCTTC,CASSQDLVNYGYTF
TRBV12-3/TRBV12-4,TRBJ2-1,many,TRBD2,TGTGCCAGCAGGACCGGGACTAACTACAATGAGCAGTTCTTC,CASRTGTNYNEQFF
TRBV20-1,TRBJ2-7,many,-,TGCAGTGCTACCCGGACCAATCCCTACGAGCAGTACTTC,CSATRTNPYEQYF
TRBV12-3/TRBV12-4,TRBJ1-2,many,-,TGTGCCAGCAGTTTAGCGGGACTACTATTCTATGGCTACACCTTC,CASSLAGLLFYGYTF
TRBV6-5,TRBJ2-1,many,-,TGTGCCAGCAAGGGTTTTGGGGGTGGAAATGAGCAGTTCTTC,CASKGFGGGNEQFF
TRBV12-5,TRBJ2-5,-,TRBD2,TGTGCTAGTGGTTTGGATCGGCTAGCGGGGGGATTCGAGACCCAGTACTTC,CASGLDRLAGGFETQYF
TRBV3-1,TRBJ2-3,few,-,TGTGCCAGCAGCCAGGTGGTGACTTGGACACATACGCAGTATTTT,CASSQVVTWTHTQYF
TRBV7-2,TRBJ1-4,-,-,TGTGCCAGCAGCTTAGGTTGGAGATCTAATGAAAAACTGTTTTTT,CASSLGWRSNEKLFF
TRBV5-1,TRBJ2-1,-,-,TGCGCCAGCAGCTTGGGCGACAGGAACAATGAGCAGTTCTTC,CASSLGDRNNEQFF
TRBV5-6,TRBJ1-4,-,TRBD1,TGTGCCAGCAGCATCGGGACAGCTACTGAAAAACTGTTTTTT,CASSIGTATEKLFF
TRBV12-3/TRBV12-4,TRBJ2-2,many,-,TGTGCCAGCAGTCCGGGACCTACCGAGGGGGAGCTGTTTTTT,CASSPGPTEGELFF
TRBV20-1,TRBJ2-3,many,-,TGCAGTGCTTCGGACGGAGATACGCAGTATTTT,CSASDGDTQYF
TRBV6-1,TRBJ1-6,-,-,TGTGCCAGCAGAACGACGGAAATTTATAATTCACCCCTCCACTTT,CASRTTEIYNSPLHF
TRBV20-1,TRBJ1-1,few,-,TGCAGTGCTAGACCGACGGTGAACACTGAAGCTTTCTTT,CSARPTVNTEAFF
TRBV6-2/TRBV6-3,TRBJ2-6,-,-,TGTGCCAGCAGTTACGAACAGGGAAGGGCTAATCGGGCCAACGTCCTGACTTTC,CASSYEQGRANRANVLTF
TRBV29-1,TRBJ2-3,-,-,TGCAGCGTTGACTTCAGGGGCACAGATACGCAGTATTTT,CSVDFRGTDTQYF
TRBV7-3,TRBJ2-1,many,-,TGTGCCAGCAGCCCTTTTGGTGGCTACAATGAGCAGTTCTTC,CASSPFGGYNEQFF
TRBV7-6,TRBJ2-1,many,-,TGTGCCAGCAGCTTAGAGGAGGCGGAGGGACGAATCAATGAGCAGTTCTTC,CASSLEEAEGRINEQFF
TRBV5-1,TRBJ2-7,many,-,TGCGCCAGCAGCTTACGACTGCTTGCGGACGAGCAGTACTTC,CASSLRLLADEQYF
TRBV6-6,TRBJ2-1,-,-,TGTGCCAGCAGTTATACTAACGGCCAGTTCTTC,CASSYTNGQFF
TRBV5-1,TRBJ1-2,-,TRBD1,TGCGCCAGCAGCGGAGAGGAGACAGGGGGAAACTATGGCTACACCTTC,CASSGEETGGNYGYTF
TRBV3-1,TRBJ2-4,-,TRBD1,TGTGCCAGCAGCCAAGCGCCGGGACAGAGACACATTCAGTACTTC,CASSQAPGQRHIQYF
TRBV5-5,TRBJ1-5,many,TRBD1,TGTGCCAGCAGCGGTACAGGGGGCTCTCAGCCCCAGCATTTT,CASSGTGGSQPQHF
TRBV20-1,TRBJ2-1,-,-,TGCAGTGCTAGAGGTGAAGGCCCGGGCTCCTACAATGAGCAGTTCTTC,CSARGEGPGSYNEQFF
TRBV7-9,TRBJ2-5,-,-,TGTGCCAGCAGCCTCGGCATTGAGGGGGGGAAGACCCAGTACTTC,CASSLGIEGGKTQYF
TRBV2,TRBJ2-1,few,-,TGTGCCAGCAGTGTCCCACATGGCGGCTCAATTGAGCAGTTCTTC,CASSVPHGGSIEQFF